The TCR beta chain described here comes from a study of Graves' ophthalmopathy and Graves' hyperthyroidism. General observations from the study: Most thyroid-expanded clonotypes exceeding 0.001 frequency were also found in blood.

This clonotype was observed a handful of times. Its antigen is as yet unknown. PBMCs originated in roughly 11 ml of fresh peripheral blood. The V gene lost 5 bases and the J gene lost 3 bases, with 13 bases spanning the gap. Germline V gives CDR1 SEHNR, CDR2 FQNEAQ (reference sequence). The CDR3 is made up of 14 amino acids. Using RNA transcripts, the TCR beta CDR3 regions were amplified. HTBI primers were employed in first-round RT-PCR, then a second-round multiplex PCR followed. TCRdb ran MiXCR on the multiplex PCR reads and lists one entry per CDR3 protein. The sample has about 740,000 distinct CDR3 sequences; around 40% are singletons.

The rearrangement joins TRBV7-9 to TRBJ1-2; D unresolved. The sequenced sample was peripheral blood. The source of this sequence is an adult man with Graves' ophthalmopathy. In DNA, the CDR3 is TGTGCCAGCAGCCCCCCAGTCTCTTACTATGGCTACACCTTC. Its translation is CASSPPVSYYGYTF. Complete variable domain (other parts from reference TRBV7-9 and TRBJ1-2): DTGVSQNPRHKITKRGQNVTFRCDPISEHNRLYWYRQTLGQGPEFLTYFQNEAQLEKSRLLSDRFSAERPKGSFSTLEIQRTEQGDSAMYLCASSPPVSYYGYTFGSGTRLTVV.